This paragraph covers one T cell receptor beta chain sequence. Method: immunoSEQ multiplex PCR; TCRdb's copy keeps in-frame clones and lacks some. The sample has some 800,000 clones, around 92% seen once. This entry comes from a study of shared clonotypes between healthy human individuals. CD8 cells regarded as naive lacked CD45RO, were positively chosen for CCR7, and omitted terminally differentiated effector memory CD45RA+ cells. This sequence originates from a man under 40 in good health. The sample was naive CD8+ T cells sorted from blood.

CDR3 residues: CASSEAGDRGSYNEQFF. The CDR3 DNA is TGTGCCAGCAGTGAAGCAGGCGACAGGGGGTCCTACAATGAGCAGTTCTTC. The V gene is TRBV6-1, the J gene TRBJ2-1, with 9 bases lining up with TRBD1. The trim removed 0 bases at V and 1 base at J, leaving 4 bases unmatched. The CDR3 sequence is 17 residues long. Germline V gene data show CDR1 as MNHNS and CDR2 as SASEGT.